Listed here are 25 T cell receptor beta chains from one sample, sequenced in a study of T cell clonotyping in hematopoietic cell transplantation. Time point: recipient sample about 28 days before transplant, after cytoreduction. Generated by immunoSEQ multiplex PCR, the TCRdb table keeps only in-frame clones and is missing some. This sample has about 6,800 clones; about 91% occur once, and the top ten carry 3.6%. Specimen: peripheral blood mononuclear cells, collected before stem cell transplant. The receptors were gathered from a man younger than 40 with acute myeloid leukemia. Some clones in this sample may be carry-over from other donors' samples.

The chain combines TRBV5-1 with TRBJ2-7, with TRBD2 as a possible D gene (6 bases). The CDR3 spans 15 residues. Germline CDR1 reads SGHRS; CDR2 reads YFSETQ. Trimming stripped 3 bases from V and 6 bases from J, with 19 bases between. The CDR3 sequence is CASSSGDLGTGEQYF. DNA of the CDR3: TGCGCCAGCAGCTCGGGGGACCTTGGTACTGGCGAGCAGTACTTC. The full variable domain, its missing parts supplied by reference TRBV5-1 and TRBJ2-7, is KAGVTQTPRYLIKTRGQQVTLSCSPISGHRSVSWYQQTPGQGLQFLFEYFSETQRNKGNFPGRFSGRQFSNSRSEMNVSTLELGDSALYLCASSSGDLGTGEQYFGPGTRLTVT.

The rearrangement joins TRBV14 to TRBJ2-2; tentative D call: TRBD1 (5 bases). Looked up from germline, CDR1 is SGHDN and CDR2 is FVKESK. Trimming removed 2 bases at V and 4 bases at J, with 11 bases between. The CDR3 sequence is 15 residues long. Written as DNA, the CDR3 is TGTGCCAGCAGCCAACAGGCAGGGCCCACCGGGGAGCTGTTTTTT. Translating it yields CASSQQAGPTGELFF.

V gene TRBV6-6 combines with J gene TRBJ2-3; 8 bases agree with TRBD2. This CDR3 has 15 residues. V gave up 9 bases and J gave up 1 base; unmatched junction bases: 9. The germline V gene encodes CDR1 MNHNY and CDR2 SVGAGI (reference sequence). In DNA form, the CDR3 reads TGTGCCAGTCGGGGGGGCCGGATCGGCACAGATACGCAGTATTTT. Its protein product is CASRGGRIGTDTQYF.

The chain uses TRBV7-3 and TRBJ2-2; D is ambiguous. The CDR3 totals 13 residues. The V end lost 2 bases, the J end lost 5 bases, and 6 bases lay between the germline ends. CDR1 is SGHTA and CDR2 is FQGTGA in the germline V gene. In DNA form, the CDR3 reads TGTGCCAGCAGCTTACGGCCGACCGGGGAGCTGTTTTTT. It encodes CASSLRPTGELFF.

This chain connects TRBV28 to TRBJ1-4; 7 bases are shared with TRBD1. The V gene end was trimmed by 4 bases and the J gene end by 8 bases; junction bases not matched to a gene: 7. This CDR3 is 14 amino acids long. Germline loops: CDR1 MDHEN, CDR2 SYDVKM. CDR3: CASSWDRQTEKLFF. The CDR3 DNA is TGTGCCAGCAGTTGGGACAGACAAACGGAAAAACTGTTTTTT.

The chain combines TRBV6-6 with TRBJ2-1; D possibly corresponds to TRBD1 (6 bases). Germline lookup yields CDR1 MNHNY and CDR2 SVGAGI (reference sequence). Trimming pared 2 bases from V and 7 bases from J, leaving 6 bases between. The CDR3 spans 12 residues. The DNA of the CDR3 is TGTGCCAGCAGTTACCAGGGGAATGAGCAGTTCTTC. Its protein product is CASSYQGNEQFF.

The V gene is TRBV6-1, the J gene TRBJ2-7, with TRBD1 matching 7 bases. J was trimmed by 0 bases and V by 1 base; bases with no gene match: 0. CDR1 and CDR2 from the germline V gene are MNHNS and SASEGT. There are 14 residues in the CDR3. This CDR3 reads CASSEGDSSYEQYF. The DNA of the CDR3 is TGTGCCAGCAGTGAAGGGGACAGCTCCTACGAGCAGTACTTC.

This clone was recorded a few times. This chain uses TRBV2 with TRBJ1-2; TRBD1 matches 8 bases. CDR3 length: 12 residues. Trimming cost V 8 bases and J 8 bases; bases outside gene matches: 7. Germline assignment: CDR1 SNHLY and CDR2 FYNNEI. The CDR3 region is CASGQGAGGYTF. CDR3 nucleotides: TGTGCCAGCGGCCAGGGGGCCGGAGGCTACACCTTC.

CDR3 region: CASRDRGSAGELFF. Here the CDR3 DNA reads TGTGCCAGCAGGGACAGGGGGAGTGCCGGGGAGCTGTTTTTT. The chain joins TRBV6-5 to TRBJ2-2; 10 bases align to TRBD1. Losses at the gene ends were 6 bases for V and 6 bases for J; bases not matched to a gene: 4. This CDR3 has 14 amino acids. The germline gives CDR1 MNHEY, CDR2 SVGAGI.

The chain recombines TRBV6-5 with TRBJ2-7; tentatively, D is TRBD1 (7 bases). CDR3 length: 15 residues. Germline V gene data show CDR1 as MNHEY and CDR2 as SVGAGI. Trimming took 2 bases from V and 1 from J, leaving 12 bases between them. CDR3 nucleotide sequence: TGTGCCAGCAGTTACGAGGCAGGGGGGTCCTACGAGCAGTACTTC. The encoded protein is CASSYEAGGSYEQYF.

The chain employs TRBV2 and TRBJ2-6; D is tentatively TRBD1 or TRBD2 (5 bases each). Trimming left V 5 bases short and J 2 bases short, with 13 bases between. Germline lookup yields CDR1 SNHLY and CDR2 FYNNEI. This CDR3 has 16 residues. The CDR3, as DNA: TGTGCCAGCAGTCCCTCGGGGCCGGCTGGGGCCAACGTCCTGACTTTC. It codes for CASSPSGPAGANVLTF.

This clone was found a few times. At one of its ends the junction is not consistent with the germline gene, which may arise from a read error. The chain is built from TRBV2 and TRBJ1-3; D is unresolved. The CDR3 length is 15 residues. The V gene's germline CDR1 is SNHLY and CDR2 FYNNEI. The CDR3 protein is CASREEVSSGNTIYF. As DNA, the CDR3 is TGTGCCAGCCGTGAGGAGGTGTCCTCAGGAAACACCATATATTTT.

The CDR3 loop is CASSVALEGNTIYF. CDR3 sequence (DNA): TGTGCCAGCAGCGTAGCCTTGGAGGGAAACACCATATATTTT. This chain uses TRBV9 with TRBJ1-3; D is unclear. The CDR3 loop spans 14 amino acids. CDR1 and CDR2 (germline): SGDLS, YYNGEE. The V end was cut by 0 bases, the J end by 4 bases, with 8 bases between.

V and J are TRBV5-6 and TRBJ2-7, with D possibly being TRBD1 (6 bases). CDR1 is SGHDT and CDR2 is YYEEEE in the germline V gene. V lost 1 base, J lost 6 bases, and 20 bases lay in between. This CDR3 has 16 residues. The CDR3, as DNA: TGTGCCAGCAGCTTGATGGTCAGGGGCTTTTGGGGCGAGCAGTACTTC. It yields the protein CASSLMVRGFWGEQYF.

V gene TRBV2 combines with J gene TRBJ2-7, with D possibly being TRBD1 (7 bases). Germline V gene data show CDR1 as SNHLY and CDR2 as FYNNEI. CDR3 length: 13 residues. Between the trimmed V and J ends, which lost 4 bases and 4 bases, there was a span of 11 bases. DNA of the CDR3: TGTGCCAGCAGTGCCCAGGGGGGATACGAGCAGTACTTC. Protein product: CASSAQGGYEQYF.

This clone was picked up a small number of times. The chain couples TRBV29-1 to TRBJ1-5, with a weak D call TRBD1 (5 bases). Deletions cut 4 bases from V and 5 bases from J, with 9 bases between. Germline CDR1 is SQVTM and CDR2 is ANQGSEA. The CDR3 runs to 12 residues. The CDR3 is CSVAGLDQPQHF. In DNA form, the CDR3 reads TGCAGCGTTGCAGGGCTGGATCAGCCCCAGCATTTT.

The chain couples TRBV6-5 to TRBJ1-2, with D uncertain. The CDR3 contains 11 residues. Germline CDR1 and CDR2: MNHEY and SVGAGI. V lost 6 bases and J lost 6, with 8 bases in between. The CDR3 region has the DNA TGTGCCAGCAGCTCCTTCGATGGCTACACCTTC. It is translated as CASSSFDGYTF.

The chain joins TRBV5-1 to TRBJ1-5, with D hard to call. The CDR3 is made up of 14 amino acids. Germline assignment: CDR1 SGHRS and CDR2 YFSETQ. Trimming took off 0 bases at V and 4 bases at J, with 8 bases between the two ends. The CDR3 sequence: CASSLDTGNQPQHF. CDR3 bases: TGCGCCAGCAGCTTGGATACCGGGAATCAGCCCCAGCATTTT.

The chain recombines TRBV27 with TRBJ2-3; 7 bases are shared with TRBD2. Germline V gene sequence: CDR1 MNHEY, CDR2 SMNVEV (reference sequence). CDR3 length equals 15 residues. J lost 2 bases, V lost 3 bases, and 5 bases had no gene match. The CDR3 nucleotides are TGTGCCAGCAGTTTTAAGCGGGAATACACAGATACGCAGTATTTT. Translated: CASSFKREYTDTQYF.

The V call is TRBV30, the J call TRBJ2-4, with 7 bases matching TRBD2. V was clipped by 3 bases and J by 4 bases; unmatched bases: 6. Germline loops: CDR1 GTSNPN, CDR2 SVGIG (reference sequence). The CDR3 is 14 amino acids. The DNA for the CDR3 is TGTGCCTGGAGAAATATAGCGGGTAAAAACATTCAGTACTTC. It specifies CAWRNIAGKNIQYF.

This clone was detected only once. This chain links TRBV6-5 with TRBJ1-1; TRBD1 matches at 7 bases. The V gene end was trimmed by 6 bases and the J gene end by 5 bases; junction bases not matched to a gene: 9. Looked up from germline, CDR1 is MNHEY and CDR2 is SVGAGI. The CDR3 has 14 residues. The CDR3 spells CASSHDRVRTEAFF. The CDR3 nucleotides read TGTGCCAGCAGCCACGACAGGGTGAGGACTGAAGCTTTCTTT.

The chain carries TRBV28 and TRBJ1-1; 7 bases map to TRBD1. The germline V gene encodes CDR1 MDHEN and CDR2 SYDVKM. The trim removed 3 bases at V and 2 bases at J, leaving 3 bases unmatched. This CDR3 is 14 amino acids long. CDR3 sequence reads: CASSFGTDNTEAFF. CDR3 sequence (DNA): TGTGCCAGCAGTTTCGGGACAGACAACACTGAAGCTTTCTTT.

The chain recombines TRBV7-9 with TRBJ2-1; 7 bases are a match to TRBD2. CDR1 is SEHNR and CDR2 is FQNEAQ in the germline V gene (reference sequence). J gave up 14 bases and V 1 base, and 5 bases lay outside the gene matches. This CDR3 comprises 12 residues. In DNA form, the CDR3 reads TGTGCCAGCAGCTTAGGTGGCGGGAGTGAGTTCTTC. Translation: CASSLGGGSEFF.

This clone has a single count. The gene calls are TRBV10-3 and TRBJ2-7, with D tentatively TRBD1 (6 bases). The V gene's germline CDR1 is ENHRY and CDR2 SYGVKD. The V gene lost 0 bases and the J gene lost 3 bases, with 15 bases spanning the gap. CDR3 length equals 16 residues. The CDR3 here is CAISESGVDRVYEQYF. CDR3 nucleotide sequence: TGTGCCATCAGTGAGTCTGGAGTGGACAGAGTCTACGAGCAGTACTTC.

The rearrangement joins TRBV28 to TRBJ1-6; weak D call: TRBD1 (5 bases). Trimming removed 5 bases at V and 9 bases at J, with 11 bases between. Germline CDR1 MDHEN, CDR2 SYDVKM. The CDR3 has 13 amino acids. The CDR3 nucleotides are TGTGCCAGCAGTACCGGGACCCTTTCACCCCTCCACTTT. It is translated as CASSTGTLSPLHF.